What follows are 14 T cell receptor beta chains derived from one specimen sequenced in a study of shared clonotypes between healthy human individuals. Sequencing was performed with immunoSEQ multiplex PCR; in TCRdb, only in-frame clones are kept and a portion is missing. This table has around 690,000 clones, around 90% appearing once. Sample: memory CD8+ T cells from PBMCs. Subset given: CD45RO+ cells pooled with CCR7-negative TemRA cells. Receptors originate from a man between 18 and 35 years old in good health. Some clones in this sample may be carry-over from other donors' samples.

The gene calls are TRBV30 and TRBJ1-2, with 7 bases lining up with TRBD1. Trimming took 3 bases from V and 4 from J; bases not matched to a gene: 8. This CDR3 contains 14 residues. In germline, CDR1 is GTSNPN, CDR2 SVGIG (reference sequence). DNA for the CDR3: TGTGCCTGGAGCCCGGGACAGCCTACCTATGGCTACACCTTC. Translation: CAWSPGQPTYGYTF.

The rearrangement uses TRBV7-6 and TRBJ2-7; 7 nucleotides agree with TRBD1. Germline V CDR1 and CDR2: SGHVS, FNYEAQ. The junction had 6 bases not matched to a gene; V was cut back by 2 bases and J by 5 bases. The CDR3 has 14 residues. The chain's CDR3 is CASSLLGGAHEQYF. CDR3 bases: TGTGCCAGCAGCTTATTAGGGGGCGCCCACGAGCAGTACTTC.

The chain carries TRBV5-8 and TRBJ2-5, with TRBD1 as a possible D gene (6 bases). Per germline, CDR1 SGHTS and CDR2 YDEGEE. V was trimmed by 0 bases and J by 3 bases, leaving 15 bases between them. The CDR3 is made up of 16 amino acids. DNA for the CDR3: TGTGCCAGCAGCTTGGCCTTGGGACATCGAAAAGAGACCCAGTACTTC. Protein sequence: CASSLALGHRKETQYF.

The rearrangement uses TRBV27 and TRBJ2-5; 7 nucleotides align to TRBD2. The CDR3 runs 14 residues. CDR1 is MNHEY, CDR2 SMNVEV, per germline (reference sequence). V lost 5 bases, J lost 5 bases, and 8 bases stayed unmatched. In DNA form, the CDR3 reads TGTGCCAGCAGTCCTGGCGGGAGTTGGGAGACCCAGTACTTC. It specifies CASSPGGSWETQYF.

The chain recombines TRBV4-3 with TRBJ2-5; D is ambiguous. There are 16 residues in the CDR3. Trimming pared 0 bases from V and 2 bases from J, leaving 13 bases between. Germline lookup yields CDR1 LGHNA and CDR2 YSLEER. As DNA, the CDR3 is TGCGCCAGCAGCCAAGATCGTACAGTCCGACAAGAGACCCAGTACTTC. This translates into CASSQDRTVRQETQYF.

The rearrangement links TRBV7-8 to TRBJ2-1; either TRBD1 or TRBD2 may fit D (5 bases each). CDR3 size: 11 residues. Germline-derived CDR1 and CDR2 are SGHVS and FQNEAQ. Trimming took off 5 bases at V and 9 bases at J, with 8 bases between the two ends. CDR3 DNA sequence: TGTGCCAGCAGCGGGACCGGTGAGCAGTTCTTC. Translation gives CASSGTGEQFF.

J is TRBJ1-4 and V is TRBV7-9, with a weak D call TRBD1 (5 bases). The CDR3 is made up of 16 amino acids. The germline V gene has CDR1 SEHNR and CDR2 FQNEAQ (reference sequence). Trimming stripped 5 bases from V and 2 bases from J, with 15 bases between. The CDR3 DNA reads TGTGCCAGCAGCCCCCCCCGGGGGAGGACTAATGAAAAACTGTTTTTT. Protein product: CASSPPRGRTNEKLFF.

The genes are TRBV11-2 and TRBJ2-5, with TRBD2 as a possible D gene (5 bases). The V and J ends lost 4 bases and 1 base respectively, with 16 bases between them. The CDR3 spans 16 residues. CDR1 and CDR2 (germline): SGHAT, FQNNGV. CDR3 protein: CASSSEGVELQETQYF. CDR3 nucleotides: TGTGCCAGCAGCTCCGAGGGCGTAGAGCTCCAAGAGACCCAGTACTTC.

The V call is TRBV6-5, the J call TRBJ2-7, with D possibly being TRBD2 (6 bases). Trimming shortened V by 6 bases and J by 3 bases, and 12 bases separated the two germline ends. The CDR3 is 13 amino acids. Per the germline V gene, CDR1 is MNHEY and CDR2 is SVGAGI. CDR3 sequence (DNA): TGTGCCAGCAGGCCTGGGGAGGACTACGAGCAGTACTTC. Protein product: CASRPGEDYEQYF.

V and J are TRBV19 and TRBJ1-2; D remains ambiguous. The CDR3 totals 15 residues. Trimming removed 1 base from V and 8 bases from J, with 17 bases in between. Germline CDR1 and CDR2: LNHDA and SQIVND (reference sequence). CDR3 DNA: TGTGCCAGTAGTATAGGGGAAACCCGGAAGCAAGGCTACACCTTC. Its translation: CASSIGETRKQGYTF.

Written as DNA, the CDR3 is TGCGCCAGCAGCCTGGGGACTGCTCTCGGAAACACCATATATTTT. Its protein product is CASSLGTALGNTIYF. This chain uses TRBV4-3 with TRBJ1-3; tentatively, D is TRBD1 (5 bases). The CDR3 contains 15 residues. Trimming cost V 4 bases and J 4 bases, with 14 bases left between them. Germline V gene sequence: CDR1 LGHNA, CDR2 YSLEER.

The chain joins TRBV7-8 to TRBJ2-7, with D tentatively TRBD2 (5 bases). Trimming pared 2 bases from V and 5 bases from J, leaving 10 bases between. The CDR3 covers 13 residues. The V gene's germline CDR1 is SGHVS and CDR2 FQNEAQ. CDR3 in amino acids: CASSLTRGNEQYF. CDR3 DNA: TGTGCCAGCAGCTTAACACGGGGAAACGAGCAGTACTTC.

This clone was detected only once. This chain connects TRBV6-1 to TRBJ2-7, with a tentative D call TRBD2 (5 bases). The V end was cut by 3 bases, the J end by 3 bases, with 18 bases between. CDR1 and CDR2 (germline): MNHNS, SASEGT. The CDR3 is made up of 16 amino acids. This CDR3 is CASSERAGLAFYEQYF. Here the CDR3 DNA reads TGTGCCAGCAGTGAGAGGGCTGGGTTAGCCTTCTACGAGCAGTACTTC.

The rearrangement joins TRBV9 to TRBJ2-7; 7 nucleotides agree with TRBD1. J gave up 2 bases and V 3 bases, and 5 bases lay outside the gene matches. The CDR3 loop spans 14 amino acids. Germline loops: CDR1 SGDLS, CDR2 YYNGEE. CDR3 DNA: TGTGCCAGCAGCGATCGGGACAGCACCTACGAGCAGTACTTC. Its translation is CASSDRDSTYEQYF.